This TCR beta chain was retrieved from a study of shared clonotypes between healthy human individuals. Overall study findings and caveats: Sharing across four donors was highest in naive CD4 (around 5%) and lowest in memory CD8 (approximately 0.4%). Some clonotypes were shared by all four sorted-subset donors, while others were not shared. The non-shared ones had lower generation probabilities than the shared ones.

Germline CDR1 is SGHTA and CDR2 is FQGNSA. The CDR3 contains 13 residues. In the original workflow: Sequence data from immunoSEQ were junction-only and lacked quality scores; consequently, filtering differed. Sequenced by immunoSEQ multiplex PCR; TCRdb stores in-frame clones only, minus some. The D gene and trimming were derived from the DNA, and the V and J assignments and clone size from that table. This sample has about 2.4 million clones, with about 92% found just once. Details on this clone: Antigen specificity is unknown.

Sequencing was performed on naive CD4+ T cells sorted from blood. Subset meaning: CD45RA+ positively selected. The clonotype comes from a man aged 18 to 30 in good health. J is TRBJ2-5 and V is TRBV7-2; D gene ambiguous. TRBJ2-7 explains the end of the DNA better; the J call may be wrong. CDR3 residues: CASSLDTAYEQYF. The CDR3 nucleotides are TGTGCCAGCAGCCTTGACACTGCCTACGAGCAGTACTTC.